The following is a T cell receptor (beta chain) sequence with its context. The source of the sample is a study of blood T cell repertoires in COVID-19. Some clones are missing from TCRdb's copy, which holds only in-frame ones; the method was immunoSEQ multiplex PCR. This table holds over 140,000 clones, 70% to 80% found once. The CDR3 loop spans 13 amino acids. The V segment lost 4 bases and the J segment 5 bases; nucleotides outside the gene matches: 4. The germline CDR1 and CDR2 sequences are LNHDA and SQIVND (reference sequence). The TCR sequence derives from a woman aged 45-65 years with active or convalescent COVID-19. The chain couples TRBV19 to TRBJ1-1; 7 positions match TRBD1. Sequenced input: peripheral blood. The CDR3 DNA follows: TGTGCCAGTAGTAGTACAGGGGATACTGAAGCTTTCTTT. It specifies CASSSTGDTEAFF.